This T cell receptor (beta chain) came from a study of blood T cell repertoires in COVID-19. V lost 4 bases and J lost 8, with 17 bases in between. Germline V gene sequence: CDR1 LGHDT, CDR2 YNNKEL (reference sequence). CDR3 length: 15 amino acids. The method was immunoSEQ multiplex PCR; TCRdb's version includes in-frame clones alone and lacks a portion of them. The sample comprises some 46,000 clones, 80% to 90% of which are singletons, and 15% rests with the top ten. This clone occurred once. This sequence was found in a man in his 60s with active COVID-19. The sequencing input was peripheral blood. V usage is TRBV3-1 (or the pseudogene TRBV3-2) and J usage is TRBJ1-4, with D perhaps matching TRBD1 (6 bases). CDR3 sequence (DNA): TGTGCCAGCAGCCCCGGACAGCGTTCATGGGAAAAACTGTTTTTT. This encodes CASSPGQRSWEKLFF.